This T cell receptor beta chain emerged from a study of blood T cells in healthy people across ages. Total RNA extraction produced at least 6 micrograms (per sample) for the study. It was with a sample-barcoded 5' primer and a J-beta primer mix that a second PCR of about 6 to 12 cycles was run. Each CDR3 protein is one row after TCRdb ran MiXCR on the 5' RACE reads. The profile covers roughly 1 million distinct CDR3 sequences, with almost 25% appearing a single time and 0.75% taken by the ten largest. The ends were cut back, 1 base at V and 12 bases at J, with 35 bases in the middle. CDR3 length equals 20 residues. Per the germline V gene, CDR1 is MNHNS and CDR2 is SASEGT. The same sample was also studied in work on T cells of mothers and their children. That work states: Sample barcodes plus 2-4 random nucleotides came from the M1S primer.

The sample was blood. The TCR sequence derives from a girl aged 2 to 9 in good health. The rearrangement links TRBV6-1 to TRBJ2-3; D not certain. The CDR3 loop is CASSEVLRTQRTVAETKQYF. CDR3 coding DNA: TGTGCCAGCAGTGAAGTGTTGCGGACGCAGAGAACCGTGGCGGAAACGAAACAGTATTTT.